This T cell receptor (beta chain) comes out of a study of T cell changes during pregnancy in multiple sclerosis. Profiling relied on immunoSEQ multiplex PCR, and the TCRdb table lists in-frame clones only, not all of them. Among approximately 20,000 clones listed, approximately 90% were seen once. The germline V gene encodes CDR1 MNHNY and CDR2 SVGAGI (reference sequence). V gave up 4 bases and J gave up 4 bases, with 11 bases separating them. The CDR3 loop spans 13 amino acids. The receptor's source is a female donor in good health, enrolled as a control in a pregnancy study. Sample: CD8+ T cells from peripheral blood mononuclear cells, taken in the second trimester of pregnancy. V gene TRBV6-6 combines with J gene TRBJ2-7; D gene unclear. Here the CDR3 DNA reads TGTGCCAGCAGTTCAAACCTAAATTACGAGCAGTACTTC. Translated: CASSSNLNYEQYF.